This TCR beta chain was captured by sequencing in a study of blood T cell repertoires in COVID-19. For the study at large: Collection of acute and convalescent COVID-19 samples took place in the United States, Italy and Spain. T cells, B-cell-depleted T cells, or PBMCs provided the cDNA or gDNA that served as material.

Germline V gene lookup returns CDR1 SGHTA and CDR2 FQGNSA. The CDR3 loop spans 14 amino acids. After removal of 3 bases from V and 5 bases from J, the junction contained 4 bases not matched to a gene. Original processing methods: Reference gene primer amplification in the assay estimated nucleated cell counts. Here immunoSEQ multiplex PCR was the method, and the copy in TCRdb shows in-frame clones only, minus some. V and J calls and clone size are as listed in that table; D and trimming were resolved from the DNA. Here the sample spans over 70,000 clones, nearly 90% being singletons. The sequence derives from a woman of 80 years or more with active or convalescent COVID-19. The specimen was peripheral blood. V is TRBV7-2 and J is TRBJ1-5, with 7 bases fitting TRBD1. CDR3 bases: TGTGCCAGCAGCTTGGACAGGACTTATCAGCCCCAGCATTTT. Protein sequence: CASSLDRTYQPQHF.